The source of this T cell receptor beta chain is a study of CD8 T cell repertoires and HIV-1 epitope variants. Profiling relied on immunoSEQ multiplex PCR, and the TCRdb table lists in-frame clones only, not all of them. The sample consists of several thousand clones, roughly two thirds of them appearing once. This clone was observed a single time. As yet, its antigen is unknown. The V and J ends lost 5 bases and 4 bases, in that order; junction bases with no gene match: 11. This CDR3 is 17 amino acids long. CDR1 is SGHVS, CDR2 FQNEAQ, per germline. This TCR derives from a male donor with HIV. The V and J genes are TRBV7-8 and TRBJ2-1; 10 nucleotides align to TRBD2. The sequencing input was cultured CD8+ T cells derived from PBMCs. This CDR3 reads CASSRYSSGSGYNEQFF. DNA for the CDR3: TGTGCCAGCAGCCGCTACTCTAGCGGGAGTGGTTACAATGAGCAGTTCTTC.